Below are 19 T cell receptor beta chains sequenced from a single sample in a study of cytomegalovirus exposure and HLA in healthy donors. The PCR had 60 Vbeta and 13 Jbeta primers. Assay used: immunoSEQ multiplex PCR; TCRdb lists only in-frame clones, some missing. The sample yields a few hundred thousand clones, 70% to 90% seen once. The material sequenced was PBMCs. Source of these receptors: a man aged 30-40 years in good health and CMV-seronegative.

The V call is TRBV7-9, the J call TRBJ1-1, with 7 positions matching TRBD1. CDR3 size: 14 residues. Trimming took 6 bases from V and 2 from J; bases not matched to a gene: 6. Germline loops: CDR1 SEHNR, CDR2 FQNEAQ (reference sequence). The CDR3 sequence: CASSSDRANTEAFF. In DNA form, the CDR3 reads TGTGCCAGCAGTTCTGACAGGGCCAACACTGAAGCTTTCTTT.

The chain links TRBV4-1 to TRBJ1-1; 9 nucleotides align to TRBD1. The CDR3 consists of 14 residues. The ends lost 5 bases at V and 4 bases at J; junction bases unmatched: 5. CDR1 and CDR2 from the germline V gene are MGHRA and YSYEKL. CDR3 bases: TGCGCCAGCAGCTTCGGGACAGGGACCACTGAAGCTTTCTTT. Translation gives CASSFGTGTTEAFF.

V and J are TRBV11-3 and TRBJ2-7, with TRBD2 as a possible D gene (6 bases). Between the trimmed V and J ends, which lost 1 base and 6 bases, there was a span of 10 bases. Germline values: CDR1 SGHNT, CDR2 YENEEA. This CDR3 spans 13 amino acids. CDR3 nucleotide sequence: TGTGCCAGCAGCTTAGCATCGGGGGTCGAGCAGTACTTC. This sequence encodes CASSLASGVEQYF. Full variable domain (remainder filled in from reference TRBV11-3 and TRBJ2-7): EAGVVQSPRYKIIEKKQPVAFWCNPISGHNTLYWYLQNLGQGPELLIRYENEEAVDDSQLPKDRFSAERLKGVDSTLKIQPAELGDSAVYLCASSLASGVEQYFGPGTRLTVT.

This clone was counted a single time. V and J are TRBV9 and TRBJ1-1; unclear D gene. The CDR3 is 15 amino acids. Trimming took 0 bases from V and 1 from J, leaving 10 bases between them. Germline V gives CDR1 SGDLS, CDR2 YYNGEE. The CDR3 bases are TGTGCCAGCAGCGTAGATGGAGGGAGGAACACTGAAGCTTTCTTT. Translated, it gives CASSVDGGRNTEAFF.

V and J are TRBV7-2 and TRBJ2-7; tentatively, D is TRBD2 (5 bases). CDR1 is SGHTA, CDR2 FQGNSA, per germline. There are 15 residues in the CDR3. Trimming left V 3 bases short and J 0 bases short, with 12 bases between. CDR3 loop: CASSFAQTISYEQYF. CDR3 nucleotide sequence: TGTGCCAGCAGCTTCGCCCAGACTATCTCCTACGAGCAGTACTTC.

This sequence joins TRBV6-5 and TRBJ1-2; D remains unclear. Deletions cut 8 bases from V and 4 bases from J, with 14 bases between. CDR1 is MNHEY, CDR2 SVGAGI, per germline. This CDR3 is 13 amino acids long. This CDR3 is CASLQSGSYGYTF. The CDR3 DNA follows: TGTGCCAGCCTCCAATCCGGGAGCTATGGCTACACCTTC.

The gene calls are TRBV6-1 and TRBJ1-2; D call uncertain. This CDR3 is 12 amino acids long. Germline V gene lookup returns CDR1 MNHNS and CDR2 SASEGT. The ends were cut back, 5 bases at V and 7 bases at J, with 11 bases in the middle. CDR3 in DNA: TGTGCCAGCAGTCGACCGGGGAGTGGCTACACCTTC. Translating it yields CASSRPGSGYTF.

The chain employs TRBV6-5 and TRBJ2-3; D is possibly TRBD2 (6 bases). The V end was cut by 5 bases, the J end by 4 bases, with 13 bases between. The CDR3 consists of 14 residues. CDR1 is MNHEY, CDR2 SVGAGI, per germline. Here the CDR3 DNA reads TGTGCCAGCAGTGGGGGGATGTCGGCAGATACGCAGTATTTT. Protein product: CASSGGMSADTQYF.

Regarding this clone: This sample also contains other DNA sequences that code for the same CDR3. The chain recombines TRBV7-9 with TRBJ2-5; 7 bases match TRBD1. The germline V gene has CDR1 SEHNR and CDR2 FQNEAQ (reference sequence). The CDR3 consists of 15 residues. J was trimmed by 5 bases and V by 5 bases; bases with no gene match: 11. CDR3 in amino acids: CASSPRDRESETQYF. The CDR3 region has the DNA TGTGCCAGCAGCCCGCGAGACAGGGAGAGTGAGACCCAGTACTTC.

The DNA of the CDR3 is TGTGCCAGCAGCCAGGGGGCAGGAAGGGGAAAACTGTTTTTT. Translating gives CASSQGAGRGKLFF. V usage is TRBV11-2 and J usage is TRBJ1-4, with TRBD1 identical over 8 bases. With V trimmed by 5 bases and J by 10 bases, 9 bases remained unmatched. The germline CDR1 and CDR2 sequences are SGHAT and FQNNGV. This CDR3 region has 14 residues.

The rearrangement uses TRBV7-2 and TRBJ2-3; 9 bases line up with TRBD2. The V segment lost 5 bases and the J segment 3 bases; nucleotides outside the gene matches: 9. This CDR3 comprises 16 residues. The germline V gene encodes CDR1 SGHTA and CDR2 FQGNSA. DNA of the CDR3: TGTGCCAGCAGCCCCTGGGGGAGCGGGGGGACAGATACGCAGTATTTT. Its protein is CASSPWGSGGTDTQYF.

The DNA of the CDR3 is TGTGCCAGCAGTTTTGGGATAGCGGTCACCGGGGAGCTGTTTTTT. Translated, it gives CASSFGIAVTGELFF. The chain has TRBV28 and TRBJ2-2, with D possibly matching TRBD2 (6 bases). The CDR3 runs to 15 residues. Trimming stripped 3 bases from V and 4 bases from J, with 12 bases between. Germline values: CDR1 MDHEN, CDR2 SYDVKM.

The chain carries TRBV6-6 and TRBJ2-5; 9 bases map to TRBD2. CDR3 size: 16 residues. Germline CDR1 MNHNY, CDR2 SVGAGI (reference sequence). The V segment lost 9 bases and the J segment 6 bases; nucleotides outside the gene matches: 17. The CDR3 DNA reads TGTGCCAGGGGCTCTGGGGGGCGGGGGGGCGCGAAGACCCAGTACTTC. Translated, it gives CARGSGGRGGAKTQYF.

The chain combines TRBV29-1 with TRBJ1-2; tentatively, D is TRBD1 (5 bases). V lost 0 bases and J lost 4, with 12 bases in between. The CDR3 loop spans 14 amino acids. CDR1 is SQVTM, CDR2 ANQGSEA, per germline. CDR3 loop: CSVEDRGVGYGYTF. The CDR3 region has the DNA TGCAGCGTTGAAGATCGGGGGGTGGGCTATGGCTACACCTTC.

This clone has a handful of counts. The chain combines TRBV19 with TRBJ1-2; tentative D call: TRBD1 (5 bases). V lost 3 bases and J 4 bases, leaving 18 bases between the germline ends. The CDR3 has 16 amino acids. Germline CDR1 reads LNHDA; CDR2 reads SQIVND (reference sequence). CDR3 sequence reads: CASSMGSGLRGYGYTF. The CDR3 nucleotides read TGTGCCAGTAGTATGGGCTCCGGGTTAAGGGGCTATGGCTACACCTTC. Full variable domain (outside the CDR3, taken from reference TRBV19 and TRBJ1-2): DGGITQSPKYLFRKEGQNVTLSCEQNLNHDAMYWYRQDPGQGLRLIYYSQIVNDFQKGDIAEGYSVSREKKESFPLTVTSAQKNPTAFYLCASSMGSGLRGYGYTFGSGTRLTVV.

The gene calls are TRBV7-9 and TRBJ1-1; no clear D gene. The V and J ends lost 4 bases and 0 bases respectively, with 12 bases between them. CDR1 is SEHNR and CDR2 is FQNEAQ in the germline V gene (reference sequence). CDR3 length: 15 amino acids. The CDR3 here is CASSSYFSLNTEAFF. As DNA, the CDR3 is TGTGCCAGCAGCTCGTACTTTTCACTGAACACTGAAGCTTTCTTT.

This clone has a handful of counts. The genes are TRBV6-1 and TRBJ2-5; 8 nucleotides line up with TRBD1. CDR3 length: 14 residues. Germline V gene data show CDR1 as MNHNS and CDR2 as SASEGT. With 3 bases clipped from V and 5 bases from J, the junction kept 5 bases outside the gene matches. The CDR3 protein is CASSDRGLGETQYF. CDR3 sequence (DNA): TGTGCCAGCAGTGACAGGGGGCTAGGTGAGACCCAGTACTTC.

This chain uses TRBV6-6 with TRBJ2-2; D unclear. Germline V gene sequence: CDR1 MNHNY, CDR2 SVGAGI (reference sequence). V was pared by 7 bases and J by 5 bases, with 11 bases between. The CDR3 loop spans 13 amino acids. The DNA of the CDR3 is TGTGCCAGCAAAGAGAGCCTAACCGGGGAGCTGTTTTTT. Encoded protein: CASKESLTGELFF.

The rearrangement uses TRBV5-1 and TRBJ2-3, with 7 bases lining up with TRBD2. The CDR3 runs to 17 residues. With 0 bases clipped from V and 4 bases from J, the junction kept 11 bases outside the gene matches. CDR1 and CDR2 (germline): SGHRS, YFSETQ. CDR3 in amino acids: CASSLAEGGSGADTQYF. The CDR3 coding sequence is TGCGCCAGCAGCTTGGCAGAGGGAGGGTCTGGCGCAGATACGCAGTATTTT.